A single sample gave rise to the 9 T cell receptor beta chains below, sequenced in a study of shared clonotypes between healthy human individuals. TCRdb keeps only in-frame clones here, not all; method: immunoSEQ multiplex PCR. The data show about 2.1 million clones, approximately 94% seen once. The naive CD8 subset, CD45RO-negative cells positively selected for CCR7, excluded terminally differentiated effector memory CD45RA+ cells. The sequencing input was naive CD8+ T cells from PBMCs. These receptors came from a man younger than 35 in good health. Some clones in this sample may be carry-over from other donors' samples.

This sequence joins TRBV6-5 and TRBJ2-5; no reliable D call. The J call is in doubt because the DNA end fits TRBJ2-7 better. Germline lookup yields CDR1 MNHEY and CDR2 SVGAGI. CDR3 length equals 13 residues. CDR3 protein: CASSYRSSYEQYF. For the CDR3, the DNA is TGTGCCAGCAGTTACAGGAGCTCCTACGAGCAGTACTTC.

About this clone: The same CDR3 also results from other DNA sequences found in this sample. The chain employs TRBV6-6 and TRBJ1-2; D call uncertain. CDR3 length equals 11 residues. CDR1 is MNHNY, CDR2 SVGAGI, per germline (reference sequence). V gave up 2 bases and J gave up 6 bases, with 4 bases separating them. CDR3 in DNA: TGTGCCAGCAGTTACGGGGATGGCTACACCTTC. This encodes CASSYGDGYTF.

The gene calls are TRBV29-1 and TRBJ2-3; TRBD2 matches at 15 bases. There are 17 residues in the CDR3. Germline CDR1 SQVTM, CDR2 ANQGSEA. V dropped 4 bases and J dropped 1; count of bases not matched to a gene: 6. The DNA of the CDR3 is TGCAGCGTTGGGGGACTAGCGGGAGGCGCGGGCACAGATACGCAGTATTTT. It translates to CSVGGLAGGAGTDTQYF.

V gene TRBV27 combines with J gene TRBJ2-7, with D perhaps matching TRBD2 (5 bases). Per the germline V gene, CDR1 is MNHEY and CDR2 is SMNVEV (reference sequence). V lost 6 bases to trimming and J lost 1 base, with 22 bases between them. The CDR3 spans 17 residues. The CDR3 DNA is TGTGCCAGCAGCGAAGTTTCGGGGATAGCTACTTCCTACGAGCAGTACTTC. This codes for CASSEVSGIATSYEQYF.

This clone has a handful of counts. CDR3 residues: CAGGLDQPQHF. The CDR3 DNA reads TGTGCTGGGGGCCTGGATCAGCCCCAGCATTTT. This chain links TRBV19 with TRBJ1-5, with TRBD1 as a possible D gene (6 bases). The CDR3 is 11 residues long. CDR1 LNHDA and CDR2 SQIVND come from the germline V gene (reference sequence).

V and J are TRBV9 and TRBJ2-5; TRBD2 agrees at 16 bases. This CDR3 is 16 amino acids long. Germline V gene sequence: CDR1 SGDLS, CDR2 YYNGEE. The trim removed 5 bases at V and 4 bases at J, leaving 5 bases unmatched. The CDR3 nucleotides are TGTGCCAGCAGTGCTGGGACTAGCGGGAGGGGAGAGACCCAGTACTTC. This gives the protein CASSAGTSGRGETQYF.

The rearrangement joins TRBV10-3 to TRBJ1-2; maybe TRBD1 (5 bases). The V gene's germline CDR1 is ENHRY and CDR2 SYGVKD. This CDR3 spans 12 amino acids. The V gene lost 0 bases and the J gene lost 14 bases, with 13 bases spanning the gap. This CDR3 is CAISESTRGGTF. The CDR3 DNA reads as TGTGCCATCAGTGAGTCGACTCGGGGGGGTACCTTC.

The chain combines TRBV29-1 with TRBJ1-2, with D hard to call. Trimming left V 7 bases short and J 3 bases short, with 15 bases between. The CDR3 consists of 13 residues. The germline CDR1 and CDR2 sequences are SQVTM and ANQGSEA. The CDR3 bases are TGCAGCGCTCTCCCGGACGGGTACTATGGCTACACCTTC. Translated, it gives CSALPDGYYGYTF.

This chain uses TRBV29-1 with TRBJ2-2, with D uncertain. Trimming removed 5 bases from V and 0 bases from J, with 7 bases in between. In germline, CDR1 is SQVTM, CDR2 ANQGSEA. This CDR3 is 13 amino acids long. CDR3 sequence (DNA): TGCAGCGTTACCCATCCGAACACCGGGGAGCTGTTTTTT. Translating it yields CSVTHPNTGELFF.